The T cell receptor beta chain under discussion was sequenced for a study of shared clonotypes between healthy human individuals. Turning to this clone: Its matching antigen is unknown.

Deep-level running was used for the assay. Data came from immunoSEQ multiplex PCR; TCRdb stores just in-frame clones and leaves some out. The sample contains approximately 500,000 clones, around 96% of which appear only once. Study-level points and caveats: Sharing across four donors was highest in naive CD4 (roughly 5%) and lowest in memory CD8 (around 0.4%). Though the depth was large, rarefaction showed that sorted-subset sequencing was incomplete. Donor clonotype sharing was expected to depend on sequencing depth.

In germline, CDR1 is PRHDT, CDR2 FYEKMQ (reference sequence). The V gene lost 3 bases and the J gene lost 2 bases, with 13 bases spanning the gap. The CDR3 is made up of 15 amino acids. The V call is TRBV13, the J call TRBJ1-1, with TRBD1 as a possible D gene (5 bases). The receptor was derived from a woman in her twenties or thirties in good health. The specimen sequenced was naive CD4+ T cells sorted from blood. Subset specified: CD45RA+ positively selected. CDR3 sequence reads: CASSFSFQGNTEAFF. The CDR3 nucleotides are TGTGCCAGCAGCTTTTCATTTCAGGGAAACACTGAAGCTTTCTTT. Looking up the rest from reference TRBV13 and TRBJ1-1 gives the full variable domain: AAGVIQSPRHLIKEKRETATLKCYPIPRHDTVYWYQQGPGQDPQFLISFYEKMQSDKGSIPDRFSAQQFSDYHSELNMSSLELGDSALYFCASSFSFQGNTEAFFGQGTRLTVV.